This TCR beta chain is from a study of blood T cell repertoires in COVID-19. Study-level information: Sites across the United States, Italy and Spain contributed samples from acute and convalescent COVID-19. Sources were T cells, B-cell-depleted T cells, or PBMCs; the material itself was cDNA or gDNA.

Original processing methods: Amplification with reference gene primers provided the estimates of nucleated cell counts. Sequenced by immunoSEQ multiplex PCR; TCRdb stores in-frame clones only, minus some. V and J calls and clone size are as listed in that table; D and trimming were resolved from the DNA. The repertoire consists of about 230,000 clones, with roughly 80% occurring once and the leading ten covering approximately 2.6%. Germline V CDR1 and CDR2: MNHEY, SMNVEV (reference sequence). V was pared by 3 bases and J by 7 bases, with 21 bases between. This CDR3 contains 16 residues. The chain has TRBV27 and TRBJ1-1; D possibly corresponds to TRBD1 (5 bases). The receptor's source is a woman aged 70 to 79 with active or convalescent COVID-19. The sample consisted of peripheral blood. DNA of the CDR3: TGTGCCAGCAGTTTTGACAGACGGAATAACAATGGTGAAGCTTTCTTT. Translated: CASSFDRRNNNGEAFF.